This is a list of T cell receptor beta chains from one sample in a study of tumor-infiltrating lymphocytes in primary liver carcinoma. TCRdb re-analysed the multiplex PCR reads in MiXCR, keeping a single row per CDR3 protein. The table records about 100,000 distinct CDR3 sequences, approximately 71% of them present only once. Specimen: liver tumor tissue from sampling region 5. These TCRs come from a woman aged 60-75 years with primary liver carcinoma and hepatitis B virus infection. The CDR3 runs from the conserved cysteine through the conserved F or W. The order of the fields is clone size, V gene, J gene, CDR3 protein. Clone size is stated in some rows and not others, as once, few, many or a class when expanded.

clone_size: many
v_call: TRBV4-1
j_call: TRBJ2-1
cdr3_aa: CASSPRLASNEQFF

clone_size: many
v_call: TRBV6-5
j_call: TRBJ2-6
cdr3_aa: CATAGGEISGANVLTF

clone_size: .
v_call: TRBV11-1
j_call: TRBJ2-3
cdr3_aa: CVSGLRQRTGESHF

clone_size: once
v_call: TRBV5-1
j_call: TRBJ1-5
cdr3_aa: CASSTGDLSNEPQHF

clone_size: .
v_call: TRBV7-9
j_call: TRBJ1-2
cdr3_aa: CASSLAQGQGGHIF

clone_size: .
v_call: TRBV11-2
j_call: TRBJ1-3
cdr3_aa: CARSSRPDRGAYSGNTIYF

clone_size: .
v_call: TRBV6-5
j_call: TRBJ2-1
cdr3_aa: CASSLAGSGSHNEQFF

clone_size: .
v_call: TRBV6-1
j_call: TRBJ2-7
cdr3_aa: CAGSDTGGSAYEQYF

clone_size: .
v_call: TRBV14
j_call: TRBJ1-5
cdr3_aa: CASSQAGTGQPQQF

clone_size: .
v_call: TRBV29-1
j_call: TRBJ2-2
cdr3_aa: CSVELDTRRLFF

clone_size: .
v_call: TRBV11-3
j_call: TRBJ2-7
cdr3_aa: CAGSPDRAGLGTCEQYF

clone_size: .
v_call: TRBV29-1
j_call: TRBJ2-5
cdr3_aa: CNVTQGLAAMKETQYF

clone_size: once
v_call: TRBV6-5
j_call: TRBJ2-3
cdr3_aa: CVSIILSGTDTQYF

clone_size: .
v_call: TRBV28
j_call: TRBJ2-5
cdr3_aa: CANSLTGTSGGETQYF

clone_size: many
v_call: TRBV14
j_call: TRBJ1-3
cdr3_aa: CASSQEQGYGNTIYF

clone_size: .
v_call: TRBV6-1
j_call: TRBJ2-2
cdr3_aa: CASSELTRITNTEELFF

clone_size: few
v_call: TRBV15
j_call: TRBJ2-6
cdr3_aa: CATSRGLSGANVLTF

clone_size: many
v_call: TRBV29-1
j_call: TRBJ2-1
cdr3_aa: CSASGTSYNEQFF

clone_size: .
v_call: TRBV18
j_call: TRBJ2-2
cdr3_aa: CASSPPSGANTGEPLF

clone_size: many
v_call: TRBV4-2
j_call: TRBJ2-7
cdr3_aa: CASSLLPRSSYEQYF

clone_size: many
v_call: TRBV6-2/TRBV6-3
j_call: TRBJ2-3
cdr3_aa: CASTTLAGTDTQYF

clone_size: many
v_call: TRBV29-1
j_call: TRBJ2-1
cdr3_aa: CSVVRVSYNEQFF

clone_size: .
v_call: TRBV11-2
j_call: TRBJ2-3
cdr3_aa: CGSSLDLSWLAGEGIDAQYF

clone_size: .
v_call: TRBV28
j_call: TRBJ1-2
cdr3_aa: CASRRGANYGYAF

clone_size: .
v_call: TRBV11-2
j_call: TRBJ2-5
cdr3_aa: CASSWGSQAWVETQYF

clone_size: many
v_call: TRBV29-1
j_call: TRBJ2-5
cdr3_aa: CSVTTGGTAQETQYF

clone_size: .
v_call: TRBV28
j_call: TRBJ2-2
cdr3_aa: CASSLGGGDTWELFF

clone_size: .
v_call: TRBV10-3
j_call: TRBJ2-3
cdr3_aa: CAKSGTSGSGISTVTQYF

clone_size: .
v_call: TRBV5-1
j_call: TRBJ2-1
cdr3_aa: CASSLMAGLTVSYNEQFF

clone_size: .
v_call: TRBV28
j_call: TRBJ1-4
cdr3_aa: CASSSRRQVEKLFF

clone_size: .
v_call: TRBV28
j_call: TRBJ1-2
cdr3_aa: CASSPTETYGYTF

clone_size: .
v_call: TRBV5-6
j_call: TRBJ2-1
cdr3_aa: CASSSFWDRDNEQSF

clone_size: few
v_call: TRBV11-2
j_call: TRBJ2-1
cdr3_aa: CASSRIGDEQFF

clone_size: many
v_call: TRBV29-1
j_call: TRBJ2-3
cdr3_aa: CSVEGQAGGSADTQYF

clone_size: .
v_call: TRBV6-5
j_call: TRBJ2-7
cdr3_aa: CARKTGPLSYEQYF

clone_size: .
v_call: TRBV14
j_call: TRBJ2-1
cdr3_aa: CANCLLRGLTGNELFF

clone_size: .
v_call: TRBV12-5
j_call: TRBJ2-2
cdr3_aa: CASTNTGRNTGELFF

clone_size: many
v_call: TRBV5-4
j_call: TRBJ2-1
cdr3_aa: CASSLVQGASDEQFF

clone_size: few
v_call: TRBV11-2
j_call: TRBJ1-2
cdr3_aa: CASGLGTTGGGYTF

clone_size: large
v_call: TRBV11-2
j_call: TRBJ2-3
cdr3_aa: CASSLAGQAITDTQYF

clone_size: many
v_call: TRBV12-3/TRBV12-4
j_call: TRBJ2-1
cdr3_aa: CASSLRVDEQFF

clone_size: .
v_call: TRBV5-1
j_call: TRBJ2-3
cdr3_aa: CASSLVAGQGADTQYF